One sample yielded the 17 T cell receptor beta chains listed below, sequenced in a study of cytomegalovirus exposure and HLA in healthy donors. The primer mix had 60 Vbeta and 13 Jbeta primers. Measured with immunoSEQ multiplex PCR; TCRdb has only the in-frame clones, and not every one. The table records some 180,000 clones, around 84% of them present only once. Sample: PBMCs. Receptors originate from a woman younger than 30 in good health and CMV-seronegative.

This clone appeared a few times. This chain connects TRBV6-5 to TRBJ1-3, with 8 nucleotides matching TRBD1. Germline CDR1 is MNHEY and CDR2 is SVGAGI. The CDR3 is 15 residues long. The V gene end was trimmed by 6 bases and the J gene end by 4 bases; junction bases not matched to a gene: 8. CDR3 residues: CASSLYGTGGNTIYF. The CDR3 coding sequence is TGTGCCAGCAGCCTTTACGGGACAGGAGGAAACACCATATATTTT.

The chain joins TRBV4-2 to TRBJ2-3, with D possibly matching TRBD2 (6 bases). The V end lost 4 bases, the J end lost 4 bases, and 12 bases lay between the germline ends. Germline CDR1 and CDR2: LGHNA and YNFKEQ. The CDR3 is made up of 14 amino acids. The CDR3 loop reads CASSLGGSADTQYF. CDR3 in DNA: TGTGCCAGCAGCCTGGGGGGTTCCGCAGATACGCAGTATTTT.

The chain carries TRBV5-6 and TRBJ2-4; possibly TRBD1 for D (6 bases). Trimming shortened V by 3 bases and J by 2 bases, and 15 bases separated the two germline ends. Germline V gene lookup returns CDR1 SGHDT and CDR2 YYEEEE. This CDR3 is 16 amino acids long. The CDR3 region has the DNA TGTGCCAGCAGCTGGCAAACTACAGGGCCCAAAAACATTCAGTACTTC. Its protein product is CASSWQTTGPKNIQYF.

The gene calls are TRBV6-1 and TRBJ2-1; D is perhaps TRBD2 (6 bases). V was shortened by 11 bases and J by 10 bases, with 15 bases between the two germline ends. Germline CDR1 MNHNS, CDR2 SASEGT. CDR3 size: 11 residues. The CDR3 DNA sequence: TGTGCCGGCGGAGGACGGGGGGAGCAGTTCTTC. Translated: CAGGGRGEQFF.

The chain is built from TRBV4-2 and TRBJ2-4; a weak D match, TRBD2 (7 bases). Per the germline V gene, CDR1 is LGHNA and CDR2 is YNFKEQ. CDR3 size: 16 residues. The V gene lost 1 base and the J gene lost 8 bases, with 18 bases spanning the gap. The CDR3 protein is CASSQGGEGVAYIQYF. Written as DNA, the CDR3 is TGTGCCAGCAGCCAAGGGGGGGAGGGGGTTGCGTACATTCAGTACTTC.

A single count supports this clone. V gene TRBV2 combines with J gene TRBJ2-1; 8 nucleotides agree with TRBD1. Per germline, CDR1 SNHLY and CDR2 FYNNEI. The CDR3 is 13 residues long. The V segment lost 7 bases and the J segment 7 bases; nucleotides outside the gene matches: 6. This CDR3 is CASTFDRGNEQFF. The CDR3 DNA is TGTGCCAGCACCTTCGACAGGGGTAATGAGCAGTTCTTC.

This chain joins TRBV28 and TRBJ2-3; possibly TRBD2 for D (5 bases). V dropped 7 bases and J dropped 2 bases, with 22 bases sitting between them. From germline, CDR1 is MDHEN and CDR2 SYDVKM. The CDR3 totals 17 residues. CDR3 sequence: CASMDPPSEDHTDTQYF. Written as DNA, the CDR3 is TGTGCCAGCATGGACCCTCCCTCGGAGGACCACACAGATACGCAGTATTTT.

This chain joins TRBV9 and TRBJ2-1, with 11 bases aligning to TRBD2. The CDR3 runs 15 residues. The J segment lost 6 bases and the V segment lost 4 bases, leaving 6 bases of the junction unmatched. Germline CDR1 and CDR2: SGDLS and YYNGEE. CDR3 sequence reads: CASSITSGRTNEQFF. The CDR3 nucleotides are TGTGCCAGCAGCATAACTAGCGGGAGAACCAATGAGCAGTTCTTC. Variable domain in full (rest from reference TRBV9 and TRBJ2-1): DSGVTQTPKHLITATGQRVTLRCSPRSGDLSVYWYQQSLDQGLQFLIQYYNGEERAKGNILERFSAQQFPDLHSELNLSSLELGDSALYFCASSITSGRTNEQFFGPGTRLTVL.

V and J are TRBV7-2 and TRBJ2-2; 9 nucleotides line up with TRBD2. This CDR3 has 16 residues. Germline CDR1 SGHTA, CDR2 FQGNSA. V lost 4 bases to trimming and J lost 5 bases; unmatched junction nucleotides: 8. Here the CDR3 reads CASSWDSGSRTGELFF. The CDR3 DNA follows: TGTGCCAGCAGCTGGGATAGCGGGAGTCGGACCGGGGAGCTGTTTTTT.

This sequence joins TRBV29-1 and TRBJ2-3; D is possibly TRBD1 (6 bases). The CDR3 is made up of 13 amino acids. CDR1 SQVTM and CDR2 ANQGSEA come from the germline V gene. With 4 bases removed from V and 1 base from J, the gap between germline ends came to 9 bases. The CDR3 sequence is CSVASGGTDTQYF. DNA for the CDR3: TGCAGCGTTGCTTCAGGGGGCACAGATACGCAGTATTTT.

The rearrangement joins TRBV6-5 to TRBJ1-6; 7 nucleotides line up with TRBD1. The V and J ends lost 2 bases and 6 bases, in that order; junction bases with no gene match: 4. This CDR3 region has 15 residues. The germline V gene has CDR1 MNHEY and CDR2 SVGAGI. The CDR3 protein is CASSYRQGFNSPLHF. The CDR3 bases are TGTGCCAGCAGTTACAGACAGGGTTTTAATTCACCCCTCCACTTT.

The sample holds one count of this clone. This chain links TRBV7-8 with TRBJ2-1, with 10 bases aligning to TRBD2. CDR1 is SGHVS and CDR2 is FQNEAQ in the germline V gene. This CDR3 contains 15 residues. V dropped 2 bases and J dropped 9; count of bases not matched to a gene: 7. The CDR3 DNA reads as TGTGCCAGCAGCTTATCAGCGGGAGGGCCGCTTGAGCAGTTCTTC. Amino acids: CASSLSAGGPLEQFF.

The chain joins TRBV27 to TRBJ2-3, with TRBD1 as a possible D gene (6 bases). Trimming took 5 bases from V and 2 from J, leaving 11 bases between them. The CDR3 loop spans 14 amino acids. Germline assignment: CDR1 MNHEY and CDR2 SMNVEV (reference sequence). The CDR3 here is CASSKQGITDTQYF. CDR3 sequence (DNA): TGTGCCAGCAGTAAACAGGGAATCACAGATACGCAGTATTTT.

The chain carries TRBV19 and TRBJ2-2; TRBD2 aligns across 9 bases. With 3 bases clipped from V and 7 bases from J, the junction kept 9 bases outside the gene matches. Germline V CDR1 and CDR2: LNHDA, SQIVND (reference sequence). This CDR3 region has 16 residues. CDR3 loop: CASSIGGRALNGELFF. The CDR3 DNA reads TGTGCCAGTAGTATCGGCGGGAGGGCTCTTAACGGGGAGCTGTTTTTT.

V usage is TRBV4-3 and J usage is TRBJ2-6; 10 positions match TRBD1. The V gene's germline CDR1 is LGHNA and CDR2 YSLEER. There are 18 residues in the CDR3. V lost 3 bases, J lost 4 bases, and 9 bases stayed unmatched. CDR3 nucleotides: TGCGCCAGCAGCCACTCCCCTGGGACAGGGGACGGGGCCAACGTCCTGACTTTC. Translation gives CASSHSPGTGDGANVLTF.

The chain couples TRBV6-1 to TRBJ1-1; D is perhaps TRBD1 (5 bases). Looked up from germline, CDR1 is MNHNS and CDR2 is SASEGT. Trimming left V 6 bases short and J 7 bases short, with 15 bases between. The CDR3 length is 13 residues. The CDR3 nucleotides are TGTGCCAGCAGGAAGCCGGCCGGGGGTGAAGCTTTCTTT. As protein: CASRKPAGGEAFF.

This chain uses TRBV4-1 with TRBJ1-2; 8 nucleotides align to TRBD1. Germline values: CDR1 MGHRA, CDR2 YSYEKL. The CDR3 loop spans 13 amino acids. V lost 4 bases and J lost 6; bases outside the gene matches: 4. For the CDR3, the DNA is TGCGCCAGCAGCCGAGGGACAGGTGATGGCTACACCTTC. Its translation is CASSRGTGDGYTF.